This TCR beta chain was sequenced for a study of T cell responses to AZD1222 COVID-19 vaccine. The CDR3 loop spans 15 amino acids. Trimming stripped 3 bases from V and 1 base from J, with 12 bases between. CDR1 is SGHAT, CDR2 FQNNGV, per germline. The repertoire was sequenced with immunoSEQ multiplex PCR; TCRdb's copy has only in-frame clones and lacks some. The sample has 90,000 to 120,000 clones; around 90% are singletons. The sequenced sample was peripheral blood, obtained on day 0 of AZD1222 vaccination. The TCR sequence derives from an adult in good health. The V gene is TRBV11-2, the J gene TRBJ1-1; D ambiguous. The CDR3 protein is CASSFYSRRNTEAFF. The CDR3 nucleotides read TGTGCCAGCAGCTTTTACTCCCGGAGGAACACTGAAGCTTTCTTT.